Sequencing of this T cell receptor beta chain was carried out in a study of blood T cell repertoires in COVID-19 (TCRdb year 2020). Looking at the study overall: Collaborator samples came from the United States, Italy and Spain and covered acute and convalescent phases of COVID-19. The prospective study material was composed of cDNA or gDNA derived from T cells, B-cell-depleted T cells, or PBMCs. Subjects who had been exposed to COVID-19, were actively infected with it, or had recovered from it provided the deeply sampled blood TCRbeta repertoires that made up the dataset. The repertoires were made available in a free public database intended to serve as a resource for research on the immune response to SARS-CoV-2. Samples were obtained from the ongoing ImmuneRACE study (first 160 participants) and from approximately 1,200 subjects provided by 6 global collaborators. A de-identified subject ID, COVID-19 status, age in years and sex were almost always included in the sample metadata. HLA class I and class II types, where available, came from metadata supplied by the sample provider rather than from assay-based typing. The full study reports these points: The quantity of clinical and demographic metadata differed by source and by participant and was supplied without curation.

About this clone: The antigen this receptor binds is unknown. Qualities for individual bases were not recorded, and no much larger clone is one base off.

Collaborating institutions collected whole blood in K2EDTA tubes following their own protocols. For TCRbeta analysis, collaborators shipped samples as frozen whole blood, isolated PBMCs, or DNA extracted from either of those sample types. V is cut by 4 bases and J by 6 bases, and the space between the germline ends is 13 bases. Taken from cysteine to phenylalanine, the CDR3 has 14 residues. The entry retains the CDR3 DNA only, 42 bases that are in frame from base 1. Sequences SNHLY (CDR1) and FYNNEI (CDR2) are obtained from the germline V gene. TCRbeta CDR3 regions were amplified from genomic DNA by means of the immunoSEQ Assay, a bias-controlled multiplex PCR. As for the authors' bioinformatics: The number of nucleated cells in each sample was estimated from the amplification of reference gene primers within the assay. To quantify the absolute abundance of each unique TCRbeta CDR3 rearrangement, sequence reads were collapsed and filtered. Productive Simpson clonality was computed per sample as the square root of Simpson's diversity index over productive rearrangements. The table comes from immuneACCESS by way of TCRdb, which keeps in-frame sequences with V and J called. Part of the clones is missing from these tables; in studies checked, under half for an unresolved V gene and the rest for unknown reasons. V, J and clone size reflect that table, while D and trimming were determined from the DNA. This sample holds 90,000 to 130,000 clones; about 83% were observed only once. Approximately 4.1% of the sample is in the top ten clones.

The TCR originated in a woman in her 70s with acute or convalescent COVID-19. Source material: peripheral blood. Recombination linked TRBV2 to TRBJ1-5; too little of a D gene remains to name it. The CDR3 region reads CASSVLGGSQPQHF. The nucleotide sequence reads TGTGCCAGCAGTGTACTGGGAGGGAGTCAGCCCCAGCATTTT.